The 8 T cell receptor beta chains given below trace back to one sample, sequenced in a study of shared clonotypes between healthy human individuals. Some clones are missing from TCRdb's copy, which holds only in-frame ones; the method was immunoSEQ multiplex PCR. In the table there are under 700,000 clones, 85% to 95% of which are singletons. It was CD45RO-negative cells, positively selected for CCR7, that made up naive CD8 cells, with terminally differentiated effector memory CD45RA+ cells excluded. The sequenced material came from naive CD8+ T cells sorted from blood. These receptors all come from a woman aged 25 to 45 in good health.

The chain is built from TRBV27 and TRBJ2-3; 8 nucleotides agree with TRBD2. CDR3 size: 14 residues. Looked up from germline, CDR1 is MNHEY and CDR2 is SMNVEV (reference sequence). Trimming at V came to 7 bases and at J to 2 bases, leaving 5 bases not matched to a gene. In nucleotides, the CDR3 is TGTGCCAGCACCTCGGGGGGGTACACAGATACGCAGTATTTT. Encoded protein: CASTSGGYTDTQYF.

As to this clone: Other DNA sequences in the sample encode the same CDR3. J is TRBJ1-1 and V is TRBV7-9; no reliable D call. Germline V gives CDR1 SEHNR, CDR2 FQNEAQ (reference sequence). Trimming stripped 2 bases from V and 7 bases from J, with 5 bases between. The CDR3 is 11 residues long. The CDR3 region is CASSLTGEAFF. CDR3 sequence (DNA): TGTGCCAGCAGCTTAACTGGTGAAGCTTTCTTT.

This chain joins TRBV27 and TRBJ2-7, with a tentative D call TRBD2 (5 bases). Germline V gene data show CDR1 as MNHEY and CDR2 as SMNVEV (reference sequence). The CDR3 is 14 residues long. V was pared by 7 bases and J by 2 bases, with 15 bases between. As DNA, the CDR3 is TGTGCCAGCATGGTCGGGAAACCCCCCTACGAGCAGTACTTC. Protein: CASMVGKPPYEQYF.

This clone has a handful of counts. This chain uses TRBV7-6 with TRBJ2-7; TRBD1 matches at 7 bases. Germline values: CDR1 SGHVS, CDR2 FNYEAQ. The CDR3 length is 14 residues. Trimming removed 2 bases from V and 4 bases from J; junction bases left unmatched: 5. In DNA form, the CDR3 reads TGTGCCAGCAGCTTATTGACAGGGTCGTACGAGCAGTACTTC. Translation gives CASSLLTGSYEQYF.

The V gene is TRBV27, the J gene TRBJ2-1; 8 bases are a match to TRBD2. V dropped 5 bases and J dropped 2; count of bases not matched to a gene: 5. Germline assignment: CDR1 MNHEY and CDR2 SMNVEV (reference sequence). The CDR3 sequence is 15 residues long. The CDR3 reads CASSTSGSTYNEQFF. As DNA, the CDR3 is TGTGCCAGCAGTACCAGCGGGAGCACCTACAATGAGCAGTTCTTC.

This sequence joins TRBV19 and TRBJ2-1; the D call may be TRBD1 or TRBD2 (6 bases each). In germline, CDR1 is LNHDA, CDR2 SQIVND (reference sequence). V was shortened by 11 bases and J by 3 bases, with 14 bases between the two germline ends. The CDR3 length is 13 residues. The CDR3 coding sequence is TGTGCCTCCCGGGGGCTCATCTACAATGAGCAGTTCTTC. Translation gives CASRGLIYNEQFF.

The chain combines TRBV27 with TRBJ1-1, with 7 bases lining up with TRBD1. Germline V CDR1 and CDR2: MNHEY, SMNVEV (reference sequence). V lost 5 bases to trimming and J lost 5 bases; unmatched junction nucleotides: 8. This CDR3 has 14 residues. CDR3 in amino acids: CASSPTGTGTEAFF. CDR3 nucleotide sequence: TGTGCCAGCAGTCCGACAGGGACGGGAACTGAAGCTTTCTTT.

The chain is built from TRBV21-1 and TRBJ2-1; the D call of TRBD1 is as the table states it, not checked on the DNA. TRBV21-1 is a listed pseudogene. The CDR3 is 14 amino acids. This CDR3 is CASSRLQGNNEQFF. The CDR3 DNA follows: TGTGCCAGCAGCAGATTACAGGGAAACAATGAGCAGTTCTTC.